These T cell receptor beta chains were read from a single sample in a study of preoperative IRX-2 immunotherapy in early breast cancer. The protocol was immunoSEQ multiplex PCR, while the TCRdb copy is restricted to in-frame clones and leaves out a portion. The sample lists about 42,000 clones, 60% to 85% occurring once. The source material was tumor tissue, sampled after IRX-2 immunotherapy. The receptors derive from a human donor with breast cancer. CDR3s include the opening cysteine and the closing phenylalanine or tryptophan. The order of the fields is CDR3 length, V gene, D gene, J gene, clone size, CDR3 protein, CDR3 DNA. The D gene is left open where the match is weak. Only part of the rows carry a size: once, few, many, or a class if the clone is expanded.

15	TRBV7-6	TRBD1	TRBJ2-5	.	CASSLGGTGGETQYF	TGTGCCAGCAGCTTAGGTGGGACAGGGGGGGAGACCCAGTACTTC
13	TRBV19	.	TRBJ2-5	.	CASTTQGGKTQYF	TGTGCCAGTACCACCCAGGGGGGAAAGACCCAGTACTTC
12	TRBV29-1	.	TRBJ1-1	.	CSARTANTEAFF	TGCAGCGCTCGGACAGCAAACACTGAAGCTTTCTTT
12	TRBV6-8	.	TRBJ2-7	.	CATRGNGYEQYF	TGTGCCACTAGGGGAAACGGGTACGAGCAGTACTTC
16	TRBV11-3	TRBD1	TRBJ2-1	few	CASSLGGTGVFGEQFF	TGTGCCAGCAGCTTGGGAGGGACAGGGGTTTTTGGTGAGCAGTTCTTC
15	TRBV6-1	TRBD2	TRBJ2-7	few	CASSEVKRGAYEQYF	TGTGCCAGCAGTGAAGTGAAGCGGGGGGCCTACGAGCAGTACTTC
15	TRBV6-7	.	TRBJ2-2	.	CASSFSGNMGGELFF	TGTGCCAGCAGTTTCTCAGGGAACATGGGCGGGGAGCTGTTTTTT
14	TRBV19	.	TRBJ2-7	.	CASSIEQGVYEQYF	TGTGCCAGTAGTATAGAGCAGGGCGTCTACGAGCAGTACTTC
14	TRBV6-8	TRBD1	TRBJ2-3	few	CASTQDRGGDTQYF	TGTGCCAGCACCCAGGACAGGGGTGGAGATACGCAGTATTTT
16	TRBV18	TRBD1	TRBJ1-5	.	CASSPPGQGEKQPQHF	TGTGCCAGCTCACCACCGGGACAGGGAGAAAAGCAGCCCCAGCATTTT
17	TRBV18	TRBD2	TRBJ2-1	few	CASSPGVLAGGTGEQFF	TGTGCCAGCTCACCCGGGGTACTAGCGGGAGGAACCGGTGAGCAGTTCTTC
15	TRBV11-3	.	TRBJ1-4	.	CASRRPGTTNEKLFF	TGTGCCAGCAGAAGACCCGGGACAACTAATGAAAAACTGTTTTTT
17	TRBV5-1	TRBD2	TRBJ2-1	.	CASSYTPSGSSYNEQFF	TGCGCCAGCAGCTACACACCTAGCGGGAGCTCCTACAATGAGCAGTTCTTC
15	TRBV1	.	TRBJ1-1	.	CASKLQGAGNTEAFF	TGCGCCAGCAAGTTACAGGGGGCAGGGAACACTGAAGCTTTCTTT
15	TRBV11-3	TRBD1	TRBJ2-7	few	CASSLRQGTSYEQYF	TGTGCCAGCAGCTTAAGACAGGGGACCTCCTACGAGCAGTACTTC
15	TRBV5-1	.	TRBJ1-1	.	CASSLAGTYNTEAFF	TGCGCCAGCAGCTTGGCCGGGACATATAACACTGAAGCTTTCTTT
14	TRBV28	TRBD2	TRBJ2-3	.	CASSSSGSTDTQYF	TGTGCCAGCAGTTCTAGCGGGAGTACAGATACGCAGTATTTT
12	TRBV28	.	TRBJ1-2	.	CASTSSTYGYTF	TGTGCCAGCACCTCCAGTACATATGGCTACACCTTC
14	TRBV15	.	TRBJ2-5	.	CATSRDLTEETQYF	TGTGCCACCAGCAGAGATCTAACAGAAGAGACCCAGTACTTC
11	TRBV6-9	.	TRBJ2-1	.	CASSVGNEQFF	TGTGCCAGCAGTGTCGGCAATGAGCAGTTCTTC
15	TRBV28	.	TRBJ1-3	.	CASSFGEGWGNTIYF	TGTGCCAGCAGTTTCGGAGAGGGCTGGGGAAACACCATATATTTT
18	TRBV11-3	TRBD2	TRBJ2-3	once	CASSSRTSGAAFTDTQYF	TGTGCCAGCAGCTCAAGGACTAGCGGGGCAGCCTTCACAGATACGCAGTATTTT
16	TRBV5-1	.	TRBJ2-5	.	CASSLRGTQGGETQYF	TGCGCCAGCAGCCTCCGGGGGACCCAGGGTGGAGAGACCCAGTACTTC
15	TRBV10-1	.	TRBJ1-4	.	CASRDQGRTNEKLFF	TGCGCCAGCAGGGACCAGGGTAGGACTAATGAAAAACTGTTTTTT
15	TRBV6-8	.	TRBJ2-1	.	CASSWDSPLGNEQFF	TGTGCCAGCAGTTGGGACTCTCCTCTTGGTAATGAGCAGTTCTTC
19	TRBV28	.	TRBJ1-2	.	CASSLFLRIGGGEGYGYTF	TGTGCCAGCAGTTTATTCCTGAGGATCGGCGGGGGCGAGGGCTATGGCTACACCTTC